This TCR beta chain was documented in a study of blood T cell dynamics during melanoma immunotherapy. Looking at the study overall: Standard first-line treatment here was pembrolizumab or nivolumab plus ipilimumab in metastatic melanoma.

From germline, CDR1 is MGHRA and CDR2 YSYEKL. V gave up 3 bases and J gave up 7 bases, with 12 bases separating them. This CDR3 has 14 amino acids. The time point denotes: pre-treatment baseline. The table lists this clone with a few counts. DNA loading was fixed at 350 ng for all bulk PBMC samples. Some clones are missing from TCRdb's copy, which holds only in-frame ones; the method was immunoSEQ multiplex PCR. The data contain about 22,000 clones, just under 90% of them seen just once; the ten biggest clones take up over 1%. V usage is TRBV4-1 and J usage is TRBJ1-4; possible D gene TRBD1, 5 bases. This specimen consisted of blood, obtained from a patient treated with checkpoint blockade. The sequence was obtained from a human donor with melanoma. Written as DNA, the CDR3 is TGCGCCAGCAGCCACCGGGGCCTTGTTGAAAAACTGTTTTTT. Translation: CASSHRGLVEKLFF.